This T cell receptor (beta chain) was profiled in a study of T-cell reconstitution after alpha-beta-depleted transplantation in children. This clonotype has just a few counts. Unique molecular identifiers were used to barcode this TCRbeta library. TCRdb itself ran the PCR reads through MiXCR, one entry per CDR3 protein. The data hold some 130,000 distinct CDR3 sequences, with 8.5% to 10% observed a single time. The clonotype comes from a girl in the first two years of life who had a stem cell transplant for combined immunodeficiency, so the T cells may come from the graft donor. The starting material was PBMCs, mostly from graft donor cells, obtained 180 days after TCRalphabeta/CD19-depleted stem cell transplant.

CDR3 DNA sequence: TGTGCCAGCAGCGTAGACGGGACAGGGGGCGCTGGGGCCAACGTCCTGACTTTC. The encoded protein is CASSVDGTGGAGANVLTF. V is TRBV9 and J is TRBJ2-6; 12 positions agree with TRBD1. Germline-derived CDR1 and CDR2 are SGDLS and YYNGEE. This CDR3 has 18 residues. Losses at the gene ends were 0 bases for V and 2 bases for J; bases not matched to a gene: 3.